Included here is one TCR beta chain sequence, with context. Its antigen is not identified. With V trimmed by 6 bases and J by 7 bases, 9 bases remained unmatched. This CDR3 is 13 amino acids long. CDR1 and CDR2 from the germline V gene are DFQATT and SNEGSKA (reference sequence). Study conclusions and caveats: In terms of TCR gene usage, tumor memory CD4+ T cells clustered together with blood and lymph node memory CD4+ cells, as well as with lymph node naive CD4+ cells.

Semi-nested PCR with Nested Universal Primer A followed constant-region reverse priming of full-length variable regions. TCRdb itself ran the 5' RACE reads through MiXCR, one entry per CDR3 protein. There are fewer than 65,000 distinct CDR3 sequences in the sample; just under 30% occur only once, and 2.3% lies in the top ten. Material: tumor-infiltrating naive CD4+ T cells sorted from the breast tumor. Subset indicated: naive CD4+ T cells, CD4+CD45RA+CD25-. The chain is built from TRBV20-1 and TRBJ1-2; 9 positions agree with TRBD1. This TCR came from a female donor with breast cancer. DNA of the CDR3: TGCAGTGCCCCGACAGGGGGTTCGACTGGCTACACCTTC. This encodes CSAPTGGSTGYTF.